Below, 26 T cell receptor beta chains from the same sample are listed, as sequenced in a study of CD8 T cells in Susac syndrome. With random hexamers, reverse transcription was performed on about 0.5 to 1 ug of RNA. TCRdb redid the calling of the immunoSEQ multiplex PCR reads with MiXCR, one entry per CDR3 protein. The sample lists tens of thousands of distinct CDR3 sequences, 85% to 95% occurring once. The sequenced sample consisted of CD8+ T cells from PBMCs. Source of these receptors: a human donor in good health.

The chain links TRBV7-9 to TRBJ2-3; 8 bases align to TRBD2. The CDR3 runs 14 residues. V trimming: 5 bases; J trimming: 2 bases; junction bases outside the gene matches: 3. Germline V lookup: CDR1 SEHNR, CDR2 FQNEAQ (reference sequence). CDR3 in amino acids: CASSRTSPTDTQYF. The DNA for the CDR3 is TGTGCCAGCAGCCGGACTAGCCCCACAGATACGCAGTATTTT.

A single count supports this clonotype. The CDR3 region has the DNA TGTGCCAGCAGCCGGGACTACAATGAGCAGTTCTTC. It specifies CASSRDYNEQFF. This chain links TRBV7-9 with TRBJ2-1, with a weak D call TRBD2 (5 bases). V lost 5 bases to trimming and J lost 3 bases, with 5 bases between them. Looked up from germline, CDR1 is SEHNR and CDR2 is FQNEAQ (reference sequence). The CDR3 runs 12 residues.

V is TRBV20-1 and J is TRBJ1-1; D is unclear. The CDR3 spans 12 residues. The germline V gene encodes CDR1 DFQATT and CDR2 SNEGSKA (reference sequence). Trimming stripped 3 bases from V and 11 bases from J, with 16 bases between. CDR3 in amino acids: CSARTKALRAFF. In nucleotides, the CDR3 is TGCAGTGCTAGGACTAAGGCCCTGAGGGCTTTCTTT.

The chain employs TRBV6-2 or TRBV6-3 and TRBJ2-2; no clear D. The CDR3 is made up of 14 amino acids. The V and J ends lost 2 bases and 6 bases respectively, with 10 bases between them. The germline V gene has CDR1 MNHEY and CDR2 SVGEGT. In DNA form, the CDR3 reads TGTGCCAGCAGTTACACCTCCCGGTCCGGGGAGCTGTTTTTT. It specifies CASSYTSRSGELFF.

The chain has TRBV7-9 and TRBJ1-2; weak D call: TRBD1 (6 bases). CDR3 length: 11 residues. V gave up 5 bases and J gave up 7 bases, with 8 bases separating them. The germline gives CDR1 SEHNR, CDR2 FQNEAQ (reference sequence). CDR3 sequence reads: CASSPGAGYTF. CDR3 nucleotide sequence: TGTGCCAGCAGCCCGGGGGCTGGCTACACCTTC.

This chain links TRBV6-1 with TRBJ1-1; D perhaps matches TRBD1 (5 bases). Germline V gene data show CDR1 as MNHNS and CDR2 as SASEGT. This CDR3 comprises 13 residues. V was clipped by 4 bases and J by 5 bases, with 11 bases between them. The CDR3 reads CASSVGRGTEAFF. In DNA form, the CDR3 reads TGTGCCAGCAGTGTCGGTAGGGGTACTGAAGCTTTCTTT.

The chain has TRBV9 and TRBJ2-3, with 9 nucleotides matching TRBD2. The trim removed 0 bases at V and 5 bases at J, leaving 10 bases unmatched. The CDR3 has 17 residues. The germline V gene encodes CDR1 SGDLS and CDR2 YYNGEE. The CDR3 nucleotides read TGTGCCAGCAGCGTAGGTGGGCGGGGGGGCCAGAGAGATACGCAGTATTTT. Protein: CASSVGGRGGQRDTQYF.

V gene TRBV3-1 combines with J gene TRBJ1-5; D not certain. The CDR3 consists of 16 residues. The germline CDR1 and CDR2 sequences are LGHDT and YNNKEL (reference sequence). Trimming shortened V by 0 bases and J by 4 bases, and 13 bases separated the two germline ends. The CDR3 reads CASSQEPPEGNQPQHF. For the CDR3, the DNA is TGTGCCAGCAGCCAAGAACCGCCCGAAGGTAATCAGCCCCAGCATTTT.

This clonotype was picked up a small number of times. The chain recombines TRBV10-3 with TRBJ2-2; D unresolved. V lost 8 bases, J lost 5 bases, and 15 bases lay in between. Germline V gives CDR1 ENHRY, CDR2 SYGVKD. The CDR3 spans 14 residues. This CDR3 is CAILSTDGTGELFF. CDR3 sequence (DNA): TGTGCCATCTTGTCAACTGACGGAACCGGGGAGCTGTTTTTT.

V usage is TRBV27 and J usage is TRBJ1-5; TRBD1 aligns across 10 bases. The CDR3 loop spans 17 amino acids. V was pared by 4 bases and J by 2 bases, with 8 bases of the junction left unmatched. Germline V lookup: CDR1 MNHEY, CDR2 SMNVEV (reference sequence). This CDR3 is CASSSLKTGGRNQPQHF. Written as DNA, the CDR3 is TGTGCCAGCAGTTCTTTGAAGACAGGGGGCCGCAATCAGCCCCAGCATTTT.

The CDR3 sequence is CASRTSGGWEQFF. DNA of the CDR3: TGTGCCAGCAGGACTAGCGGGGGATGGGAGCAGTTCTTC. The gene calls are TRBV5-5 and TRBJ2-1, with 12 bases aligning to TRBD2. The ends lost 5 bases at V and 10 bases at J; junction bases unmatched: 4. In germline, CDR1 is SGHKS, CDR2 YYEKEE (reference sequence). This CDR3 contains 13 residues.

The CDR3 is CASRGRRGRGEQFF. The CDR3 DNA follows: TGTGCCAGCAGGGGACGGCGGGGCCGCGGTGAGCAGTTCTTC. The genes are TRBV12-3 or TRBV12-4 and TRBJ2-1; D is perhaps TRBD2 (6 bases). V was pared by 6 bases and J by 9 bases, with 18 bases between. The CDR3 sequence is 14 residues long.

This clonotype has only one observation. The chain couples TRBV18 to TRBJ2-7; D not certain. With 3 bases removed from V and 2 bases from J, the gap between germline ends came to 11 bases. The CDR3 is 14 residues long. Germline-derived CDR1 and CDR2 are KGHSH and LQKENI. The CDR3 region is CASSPATNPYEQYF. The CDR3, as DNA: TGTGCCAGCTCACCGGCTACTAACCCCTACGAGCAGTACTTC.

This rearrangement joins TRBV9 to TRBJ2-7, with D tentatively TRBD2 (6 bases). Trimming cost V 4 bases and J 1 base, with 15 bases left between them. CDR3 length: 15 amino acids. Germline CDR1 reads SGDLS; CDR2 reads YYNGEE. The CDR3 nucleotides are TGTGCCAGCAGCCCTTGGGGGGAACAGTCCTACGAGCAGTACTTC. Protein sequence: CASSPWGEQSYEQYF.

The rearrangement joins TRBV6-5 to TRBJ2-1; D perhaps matches TRBD2 (6 bases). CDR3 length equals 14 residues. Trimming removed 6 bases from V and 6 bases from J, with 15 bases in between. Germline CDR1 and CDR2: MNHEY and SVGAGI. CDR3 protein: CASSPTEGRNEQFF. DNA of the CDR3: TGTGCCAGCAGCCCTACGGAGGGCCGCAATGAGCAGTTCTTC.

The CDR3 loop is CASSQDNNEQFF. The CDR3 region has the DNA TGCGCCAGCAGCCAAGATAACAATGAGCAGTTCTTC. The chain links TRBV4-3 to TRBJ2-1; D gene uncertain. The CDR3 has 12 residues. Germline V gene lookup returns CDR1 LGHNA and CDR2 YSLEER. With 0 bases removed from V and 5 bases from J, the gap between germline ends came to 2 bases.

V is TRBV5-6 and J is TRBJ2-1; TRBD1 might be the D (6 bases). The V end lost 1 base, the J end lost 0 bases, and 23 bases lay between the germline ends. The CDR3 loop spans 20 amino acids. Germline V gene lookup returns CDR1 SGHDT and CDR2 YYEEEE. CDR3 in amino acids: CASSLWVGLGAPSSYNEQFF. CDR3 nucleotide sequence: TGTGCCAGCAGCTTGTGGGTGGGGTTGGGGGCCCCCAGCTCCTACAATGAGCAGTTCTTC.

This clonotype was found a few times. The rearrangement joins TRBV20-1 to TRBJ2-1; 7 bases fit TRBD2. Germline lookup yields CDR1 DFQATT and CDR2 SNEGSKA (reference sequence). Unmatched junction bases numbered 2, after V lost 3 bases and J lost 0 bases. CDR3 length: 14 amino acids. CDR3 DNA sequence: TGCAGTGCTAGCGGGGGGAGCTCCTACAATGAGCAGTTCTTC. This codes for CSASGGSSYNEQFF.

The J gene is TRBJ1-3, the V gene TRBV7-2; the D is unclear. In germline, CDR1 is SGHTA, CDR2 FQGNSA. The V and J ends lost 5 bases and 0 bases respectively, with 14 bases between them. This CDR3 has 16 residues. The CDR3 is CASSLSGHNSGNTIYF. CDR3 in DNA: TGTGCCAGCAGCCTCTCAGGCCACAACTCTGGAAACACCATATATTTT.

V usage is TRBV27 and J usage is TRBJ1-5, with D uncertain. Germline V gene data show CDR1 as MNHEY and CDR2 as SMNVEV (reference sequence). This CDR3 is built from 13 residues. V lost 1 base and J lost 6, with 7 bases in between. The CDR3 spells CASSLLGGQPQHF. CDR3 nucleotides: TGTGCCAGCAGTTTATTGGGCGGTCAGCCCCAGCATTTT.

The CDR3 DNA reads TGCAGCGGAGTAAGGGTATACACCGGGGAGCTGTTTTTT. Protein sequence: CSGVRVYTGELFF. V gene TRBV29-1 combines with J gene TRBJ2-2; D gene unclear. Germline V gene lookup returns CDR1 SQVTM and CDR2 ANQGSEA. This CDR3 is built from 13 residues. The V end lost 7 bases, the J end lost 3 bases, and 12 bases lay between the germline ends.

The chain has TRBV4-3 and TRBJ1-5; D uncertain. The CDR3 runs to 16 residues. The germline V gene encodes CDR1 LGHNA and CDR2 YSLEER. The V end lost 0 bases, the J end lost 5 bases, and 14 bases lay between the germline ends. The CDR3 nucleotides are TGCGCCAGCAGCCAAGATCCCGACCCTTATTATCAGCCCCAGCATTTT. It yields the protein CASSQDPDPYYQPQHF.

The genes are TRBV2 and TRBJ1-2, with a possible D match to TRBD1 (5 bases). The V gene lost 3 bases and the J gene lost 5 bases, with 13 bases spanning the gap. CDR3 length equals 14 residues. From germline, CDR1 is SNHLY and CDR2 FYNNEI. CDR3 DNA: TGTGCCAGCAGTGACAAGGGGAACCAATATGGCTACACCTTC. This translates into CASSDKGNQYGYTF.

This chain uses TRBV7-2 with TRBJ2-3; tentatively, D is TRBD1 or TRBD2 (5 bases each). The germline V gene has CDR1 SGHTA and CDR2 FQGNSA. V was shortened by 1 base and J by 0 bases, with 14 bases between the two germline ends. There are 17 residues in the CDR3. The CDR3 sequence: CASSLEGTVTSTDTQYF. CDR3 sequence (DNA): TGTGCCAGCAGCTTAGAGGGGACCGTCACTAGCACAGATACGCAGTATTTT.

The chain uses TRBV6-6 and TRBJ1-1; D gene unclear. Germline-derived CDR1 and CDR2 are MNHNY and SVGAGI (reference sequence). This CDR3 region has 13 residues. V lost 0 bases and J 1 base, leaving 3 bases between the germline ends. CDR3 region: CASSYSENTEAFF. In nucleotides, the CDR3 is TGTGCCAGCAGTTACTCGGAGAACACTGAAGCTTTCTTT.

This chain joins TRBV7-8 and TRBJ2-1; TRBD1 matches at 9 bases. CDR3 size: 15 residues. The V segment lost 2 bases and the J segment 7 bases; nucleotides outside the gene matches: 6. Germline V gene sequence: CDR1 SGHVS, CDR2 FQNEAQ. CDR3 in amino acids: CASSLYGQGRNEQFF. The CDR3 coding sequence is TGTGCCAGCAGCTTATACGGACAGGGGAGGAATGAGCAGTTCTTC.